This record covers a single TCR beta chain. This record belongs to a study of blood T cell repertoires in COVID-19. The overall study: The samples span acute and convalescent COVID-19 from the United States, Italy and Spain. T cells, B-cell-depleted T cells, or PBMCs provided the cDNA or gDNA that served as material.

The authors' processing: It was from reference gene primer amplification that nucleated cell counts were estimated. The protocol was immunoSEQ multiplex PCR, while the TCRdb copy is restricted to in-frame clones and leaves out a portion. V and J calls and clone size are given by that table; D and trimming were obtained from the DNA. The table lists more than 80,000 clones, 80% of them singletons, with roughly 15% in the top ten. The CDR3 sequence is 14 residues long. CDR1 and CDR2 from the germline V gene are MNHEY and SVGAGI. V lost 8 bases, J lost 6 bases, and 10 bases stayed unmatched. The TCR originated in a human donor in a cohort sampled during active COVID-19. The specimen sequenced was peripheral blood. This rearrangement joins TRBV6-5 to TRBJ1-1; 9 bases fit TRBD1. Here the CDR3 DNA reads TGTGCCAGCTTCACGGGACAGGGCTGGGCTGAAGCTTTCTTT. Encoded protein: CASFTGQGWAEAFF.